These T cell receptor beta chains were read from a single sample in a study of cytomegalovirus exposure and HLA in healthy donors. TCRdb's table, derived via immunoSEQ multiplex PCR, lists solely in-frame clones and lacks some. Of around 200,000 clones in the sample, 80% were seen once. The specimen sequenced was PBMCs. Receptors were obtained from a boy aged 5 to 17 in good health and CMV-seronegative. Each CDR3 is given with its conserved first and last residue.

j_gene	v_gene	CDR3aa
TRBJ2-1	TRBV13	CASKLANEQFF
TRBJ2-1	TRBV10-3	CAITQGNEQFF
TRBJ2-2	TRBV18	CASSRTETLNTGELFF
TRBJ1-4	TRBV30	CAWSVSREGGKLFF
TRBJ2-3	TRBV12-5	CASGLVRGSGSTDTQYF
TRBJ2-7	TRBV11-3	CASSLATRGPYEQYF
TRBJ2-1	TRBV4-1	CASSQDTAGGLLSWVQFF
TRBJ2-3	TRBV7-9	CASSPTRDTQYF
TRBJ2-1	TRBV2	CASSKTGREGLNEQFF
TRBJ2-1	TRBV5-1	CASSQQGAVVNEQFF